This record concerns one T cell receptor (beta chain) sequence. These data come from a study of blood T cell repertoires in COVID-19. The CDR3 has 19 amino acids. CDR1 LGHNA and CDR2 YSLEER come from the germline V gene. V was pared by 0 bases and J by 7 bases, with 13 bases of the junction left unmatched. Libraries were prepared by immunoSEQ multiplex PCR; TCRdb keeps only in-frame clonotypes and omits some of them. The sample carries 130,000 or so clones, about 85% recorded once. Source material: peripheral blood. This TCR derives from a human donor in a cohort sampled during active COVID-19. This rearrangement joins TRBV4-3 to TRBJ1-4; 11 nucleotides agree with TRBD1. CDR3 region: CASSQEVADRGRKGEKLFF. The CDR3 DNA follows: TGCGCCAGCAGCCAAGAAGTAGCGGACAGGGGGCGGAAAGGTGAAAAACTGTTTTTT.